These 25 T cell receptor beta chains originate from one sample sequenced in a study of CD8 T cells in Susac syndrome. Random hexamers were used to reverse transcribe 0.5 to 1 ug of RNA. TCRdb re-called the immunoSEQ multiplex PCR reads through MiXCR, storing one row per CDR3 protein. The sample consists of some 180,000 distinct CDR3 sequences, around 94% of them appearing once. Sequenced: CD4+ T cells from PBMCs. These receptors were collected from a human donor with Susac syndrome.

The chain is built from TRBV30 and TRBJ1-1; D perhaps matches TRBD1 (6 bases). The CDR3 contains 13 residues. Trimming took 5 bases from V and 2 from J, leaving 12 bases between them. Germline V gene sequence: CDR1 GTSNPN, CDR2 SVGIG (reference sequence). The CDR3 sequence: CAWGGQTNTEAFF. CDR3 bases: TGTGCCTGGGGGGGGCAGACAAACACTGAAGCTTTCTTT.

This rearrangement joins TRBV6-1 to TRBJ2-1; D tentatively reads TRBD1 or TRBD2 (6 bases each). The germline CDR1 and CDR2 sequences are MNHNS and SASEGT. The CDR3 has 16 amino acids. Deletions cut 2 bases from V and 3 bases from J, with 14 bases between. CDR3 sequence (DNA): TGTGCCAGCAGTGAATTAGGGGGGTTCAGCTACAATGAGCAGTTCTTC. The encoded protein is CASSELGGFSYNEQFF.

The chain carries TRBV5-1 and TRBJ1-1; tentative D call: TRBD1 (6 bases). This CDR3 is 13 amino acids long. Germline V lookup: CDR1 SGHRS, CDR2 YFSETQ. Trimming left V 4 bases short and J 6 bases short, with 13 bases between. The CDR3 loop reads CASSIQGGAEAFF. The DNA for the CDR3 is TGCGCCAGCAGCATACAGGGTGGCGCTGAAGCTTTCTTT.

V and J are TRBV4-3 and TRBJ2-6, with D unclear. Germline-derived CDR1 and CDR2 are LGHNA and YSLEER. The CDR3 length is 18 residues. V was cut by 5 bases and J by 4 bases, with 21 bases left in between. Written as DNA, the CDR3 is TGCGCCAGCAGCTTCGAGGCGGCCCCTCTGCCAGGGGCCAACGTCCTGACTTTC. Its protein product is CASSFEAAPLPGANVLTF.

This rearrangement joins TRBV7-2 to TRBJ2-5; no reliable D call. The CDR3 consists of 14 residues. The germline gives CDR1 SGHTA, CDR2 FQGNSA. V dropped 4 bases and J dropped 4 bases, with 13 bases sitting between them. The CDR3 nucleotides read TGTGCCAGCAGCTCTGTGGGAAAGCGAGAGACCCAGTACTTC. Its protein is CASSSVGKRETQYF.

J is TRBJ2-7 and V is TRBV27, with D perhaps given as TRBD1 or TRBD2 (5 bases each). CDR1 MNHEY and CDR2 SMNVEV come from the germline V gene (reference sequence). Trimming shortened V by 5 bases and J by 1 base, and 18 bases separated the two germline ends. There are 16 residues in the CDR3. The CDR3: CASSRTGRADSYEQYF. DNA for the CDR3: TGTGCCAGCAGTCGTACGGGGCGGGCCGATTCCTACGAGCAGTACTTC.

The CDR3 sequence is CASRPIELRGDEQYF. The CDR3 nucleotides read TGTGCCAGCCGCCCGATAGAGCTACGCGGCGACGAGCAGTACTTC. This chain joins TRBV6-2 or TRBV6-3 and TRBJ2-7; D not resolved. The V end was cut by 8 bases, the J end by 5 bases, with 22 bases between. This CDR3 is 15 amino acids long. The V gene's germline CDR1 is MNHEY and CDR2 SVGEGT.

This chain uses TRBV18 with TRBJ1-1; D call uncertain. V lost 4 bases and J 1 base, leaving 7 bases between the germline ends. The CDR3 has 13 residues. Looked up from germline, CDR1 is KGHSH and CDR2 is LQKENI. Written as DNA, the CDR3 is TGTGCCAGCTCACTCCAAGAGAACACTGAAGCTTTCTTT. Translating gives CASSLQENTEAFF.

V usage is TRBV6-2 or TRBV6-3 and J usage is TRBJ2-5; 13 nucleotides align to TRBD2. Germline V gene data show CDR1 as MNHEY and CDR2 as SVGEGT. V was clipped by 0 bases and J by 5 bases; unmatched bases: 6. The CDR3 has 17 residues. CDR3 residues: CASSYSLAGGPSETQYF. The CDR3 DNA follows: TGTGCCAGCAGTTACTCACTAGCGGGAGGGCCCTCGGAGACCCAGTACTTC.

The chain joins TRBV30 to TRBJ2-7, with TRBD2 identical over 7 bases. Germline V gene sequence: CDR1 GTSNPN, CDR2 SVGIG (reference sequence). V gave up 6 bases and J gave up 0 bases; unmatched junction bases: 8. CDR3 length: 14 residues. CDR3 bases: TGTGCCTGCGCCGGGCCGGGGGGCTCCTACGAGCAGTACTTC. Translating gives CACAGPGGSYEQYF.

The V call is TRBV19, the J call TRBJ1-2; TRBD1 matches at 9 bases. This CDR3 is built from 14 residues. With 3 bases clipped from V and 8 bases from J, the junction kept 7 bases outside the gene matches. Germline assignment: CDR1 LNHDA and CDR2 SQIVND (reference sequence). CDR3 amino acids: CASSITGGVSGYTF. The DNA for the CDR3 is TGTGCCAGTAGTATTACAGGGGGCGTTTCGGGCTACACCTTC.

This rearrangement joins TRBV30 to TRBJ1-1; no definite D call. The CDR3 contains 12 residues. V was clipped by 2 bases and J by 5 bases, with 9 bases between them. Germline lookup yields CDR1 GTSNPN and CDR2 SVGIG (reference sequence). The CDR3 nucleotides are TGTGCCTGGAGTTCGGCTGGAACTGAAGCTTTCTTT. Amino acid sequence: CAWSSAGTEAFF.

This sequence joins TRBV18 and TRBJ1-5, with D unclear. The CDR3 totals 13 residues. V lost 4 bases to trimming and J lost 5 bases, with 9 bases between them. Germline V gene lookup returns CDR1 KGHSH and CDR2 LQKENI. DNA for the CDR3: TGTGCCAGCTCACTAAGAGGTGATCAGCCCCAGCATTTT. Translated: CASSLRGDQPQHF.

The V and J genes are TRBV6-5 and TRBJ1-1; D uncertain. The V gene lost 6 bases and the J gene lost 3 bases, with 8 bases spanning the gap. CDR3 length: 12 residues. Germline V gene lookup returns CDR1 MNHEY and CDR2 SVGAGI. DNA of the CDR3: TGTGCCAGCAGGGCTAGTCACACTGAAGCTTTCTTT. This translates into CASRASHTEAFF.

The V call is TRBV5-1, the J call TRBJ2-5; 8 bases agree with TRBD1. The length of the CDR3 is 15 residues. The germline V gene has CDR1 SGHRS and CDR2 YFSETQ. V lost 2 bases, J lost 2 bases, and 5 bases stayed unmatched. The CDR3 protein is CASSLGQGGQETQYF. Here the CDR3 DNA reads TGCGCCAGCAGCTTAGGACAGGGAGGACAAGAGACCCAGTACTTC. Together with reference TRBV5-1 and TRBJ2-5, the CDR3 gives the full variable domain: KAGVTQTPRYLIKTRGQQVTLSCSPISGHRSVSWYQQTPGQGLQFLFEYFSETQRNKGNFPGRFSGRQFSNSRSEMNVSTLELGDSALYLCASSLGQGGQETQYFGPGTRLLVL.

The J gene is TRBJ2-3, the V gene TRBV7-9; D is possibly TRBD2 (6 bases). The germline V gene encodes CDR1 SEHNR and CDR2 FQNEAQ (reference sequence). The V gene lost 6 bases and the J gene lost 3 bases, with 16 bases spanning the gap. The CDR3 consists of 15 residues. The CDR3 protein is CASSYTNGGTDTQYF. CDR3 nucleotide sequence: TGTGCCAGCAGTTATACGAATGGGGGGACAGATACGCAGTATTTT.

This chain uses TRBV4-2 with TRBJ2-7, with D possibly matching TRBD1 (5 bases). This CDR3 contains 14 residues. Germline V gives CDR1 LGHNA, CDR2 YNFKEQ. The germline V and J ends were trimmed by 1 base and 4 bases, with 11 bases remaining between them. CDR3: CASSQGGSTYEQYF. In nucleotides, the CDR3 is TGTGCCAGCAGCCAAGGGGGCTCGACTTACGAGCAGTACTTC.

This chain links TRBV7-2 with TRBJ2-5; 7 bases fit TRBD1. The CDR3 totals 14 residues. Trimming removed 5 bases from V and 5 bases from J; junction bases left unmatched: 8. Germline values: CDR1 SGHTA, CDR2 FQGNSA. CDR3 nucleotides: TGTGCCAGCAGCCTCTTAGGGGGCGAGGAGACCCAGTACTTC. Its protein product is CASSLLGGEETQYF.

The rearrangement uses TRBV28 and TRBJ2-1, with TRBD2 identical over 10 bases. The V and J ends lost 8 bases and 9 bases, in that order; junction bases with no gene match: 7. Germline V CDR1 and CDR2: MDHEN, SYDVKM. CDR3 length equals 13 residues. The CDR3 bases are TGTGCCAGCGACGGGCTAGCGGGAGTTGAGCAGTTCTTC. Its translation is CASDGLAGVEQFF.

The chain joins TRBV20-1 to TRBJ2-1, with TRBD1 matching over 7 bases. V lost 2 bases to trimming and J lost 4 bases; unmatched junction nucleotides: 5. The CDR3 loop spans 14 amino acids. Germline CDR1 and CDR2: DFQATT and SNEGSKA (reference sequence). This chain's CDR3 is CSARKGAGYNEQFF. In nucleotides, the CDR3 is TGCAGTGCTAGAAAGGGGGCTGGGTACAATGAGCAGTTCTTC.

This clonotype was picked up one time. This sequence joins TRBV20-1 and TRBJ2-7; D is uncertain. The V and J ends lost 6 bases and 0 bases respectively, with 12 bases between them. The germline V gene encodes CDR1 DFQATT and CDR2 SNEGSKA (reference sequence). The CDR3 runs to 13 residues. For the CDR3, the DNA is TGCAGTGCGCCGACTTTGAGCTCCTACGAGCAGTACTTC. Translated, it gives CSAPTLSSYEQYF.

The count of this clonotype is one. The chain carries TRBV20-1 and TRBJ2-1; 9 nucleotides line up with TRBD2. The V and J ends lost 5 bases and 9 bases, in that order; junction bases with no gene match: 14. Germline CDR1 is DFQATT and CDR2 is SNEGSKA (reference sequence). There are 15 residues in the CDR3. CDR3 bases: TGCAGTGCTTTGCGTGGTAGCGGGAGTTTTTCTGAGCAGTTCTTC. Amino acids: CSALRGSGSFSEQFF.

The gene calls are TRBV12-3 or TRBV12-4 and TRBJ1-2; D uncertain. Trimming shortened V by 6 bases and J by 8 bases, and 19 bases separated the two germline ends. The CDR3 sequence is 14 residues long. In DNA, the CDR3 is TGTGCCAGCAGCCCAGGAAGGAACCGGGGAGGCTACACCTTC. Translation gives CASSPGRNRGGYTF.

The V and J genes are TRBV9 and TRBJ2-1, with TRBD2 matching over 16 bases. The V and J ends lost 1 base and 9 bases, in that order; junction bases with no gene match: 7. The CDR3 runs 17 residues. Germline V gene data show CDR1 as SGDLS and CDR2 as YYNGEE. Here the CDR3 reads CASSVPGTSGGAAEQFF. For the CDR3, the DNA is TGTGCCAGCAGCGTACCCGGGACTAGCGGGGGGGCCGCTGAGCAGTTCTTC.

The chain uses TRBV7-7 and TRBJ2-5; D remains unclear. Trimming cost V 2 bases and J 1 base, with 17 bases left between them. Germline CDR1 and CDR2: SSHAT and FNYEAQ (reference sequence). The CDR3 loop spans 17 amino acids. The CDR3 region has the DNA TGTGCCAGCAGCTTAACCCCCGCCCAGGTCCCCCAAGAGACCCAGTACTTC. Its translation is CASSLTPAQVPQETQYF.